These 32 T cell receptor beta chains were sequenced from one sample in a study of Ad26.COV2.S vaccination and SARS-CoV-2 variants. Data came from immunoSEQ multiplex PCR; TCRdb stores just in-frame clones and leaves some out. The sample lists 320,000 or so clones, 85% to 90% seen once, with over 5% in the top ten. Treatment reported: roughly 20 received Ad26.COV2.S at low or high dose, single or two shots; roughly 5 received placebo; per-sample allocation not given. Day 63 following the first vaccine or placebo injection was when the samples were taken. The sequencing used peripheral blood, collected in a trial of Ad26.COV2.S vaccine versus placebo. All receptors derive from a person between 18 and 59 years old who received the Ad26.COV2.S COVID-19 vaccine or a placebo.

This clone has just one count. The gene calls are TRBV11-3 and TRBJ2-7; 10 positions agree with TRBD2. Germline loops: CDR1 SGHNT, CDR2 YENEEA. The trim removed 1 base at V and 6 bases at J, leaving 9 bases unmatched. This CDR3 is 16 amino acids long. CDR3 sequence reads: CASSLVASGSLGEQYV. The CDR3, as DNA: TGTGCCAGCAGCTTAGTGGCTAGCGGGAGTTTGGGCGAGCAGTACGTC.

This chain links TRBV28 with TRBJ1-6; the D is unclear. The CDR3 sequence is 17 residues long. Trimming removed 6 bases from V and 3 bases from J, with 18 bases in between. CDR1 and CDR2 from the germline V gene are MDHEN and SYDVKM. CDR3 in DNA: TGTGCCAGCAGAACCACCCTATACGAGCTCTATAATTCACCCCTCCACTTT. Translation: CASRTTLYELYNSPLHF.

V and J are TRBV7-9 and TRBJ2-7; D uncertain. This CDR3 is 10 amino acids long. In germline, CDR1 is SEHNR, CDR2 FQNEAQ (reference sequence). V gave up 6 bases and J gave up 1 base, with 1 base separating them. CDR3 protein: CASRSYEQYF. The CDR3 DNA sequence: TGTGCCAGCAGATCCTACGAGCAGTACTTC.

This clone has just a few counts. The rearrangement links TRBV2 to TRBJ2-7; tentative D call: TRBD2 (5 bases). The CDR3 extends over 13 amino acids. V shed 4 bases and J shed 3 bases, with 10 bases lying between them. Germline-derived CDR1 and CDR2 are SNHLY and FYNNEI. CDR3 region: CASSVLRDYEQYF. CDR3 bases: TGTGCCAGCAGTGTATTGAGGGACTACGAGCAGTACTTC.

The chain employs TRBV28 and TRBJ1-2; D gene uncertain. Trimming shortened V by 2 bases and J by 6 bases, and 10 bases separated the two germline ends. This CDR3 is built from 13 residues. The germline V gene encodes CDR1 MDHEN and CDR2 SYDVKM. CDR3: CASSLVQEDGYTF. The CDR3 DNA is TGTGCCAGCAGTTTAGTGCAGGAGGATGGCTACACCTTC.

The chain combines TRBV11-2 with TRBJ1-3; D is unresolved. V was trimmed by 1 base and J by 0 bases, leaving 10 bases between them. Germline assignment: CDR1 SGHAT and CDR2 FQNNGV. The CDR3 runs 16 residues. The CDR3 sequence is CASSLGIGLSGNTIYF. The CDR3, as DNA: TGTGCCAGCAGCTTAGGTATAGGACTCTCTGGAAACACCATATATTTT.

CDR3 amino acids: CASSLSQGEVNTEAFF. CDR3 coding DNA: TGTGCCAGCAGCTTGTCCCAGGGGGAGGTAAACACTGAAGCTTTCTTT. This chain connects TRBV5-8 to TRBJ1-1; 7 bases line up with TRBD1. The length of the CDR3 is 16 residues. Germline-derived CDR1 and CDR2 are SGHTS and YDEGEE. The ends lost 1 base at V and 2 bases at J; junction bases unmatched: 8.

The gene calls are TRBV27 and TRBJ1-2; D perhaps matches TRBD1 (5 bases). The germline V and J ends were trimmed by 5 bases and 4 bases, with 11 bases remaining between them. Germline V CDR1 and CDR2: MNHEY, SMNVEV (reference sequence). This CDR3 comprises 13 residues. The CDR3 is CASSRTGTYGYTF. In nucleotides, the CDR3 is TGTGCCAGCAGTCGAACCGGGACCTATGGCTACACCTTC.

Regarding this clone: Within the sample, other DNA sequences also encode this same CDR3. DNA for the CDR3: TGTGCCAGCAGCCCAGGAAACACTGAAGCTTTCTTT. Amino acid sequence: CASSPGNTEAFF. V and J are TRBV11-3 and TRBJ1-1, with unresolved D. The germline V gene encodes CDR1 SGHNT and CDR2 YENEEA. V lost 5 bases to trimming and J lost 2 bases, with 6 bases between them. CDR3 length: 12 residues.

This rearrangement joins TRBV12-3 or TRBV12-4 to TRBJ1-2; D not resolved. The CDR3 is 13 residues long. Trimming took 6 bases from V and 2 from J, leaving 10 bases between them. CDR3 residues: CASRRAKNYGYTF. CDR3 DNA: TGTGCCAGCAGAAGGGCCAAGAACTATGGCTACACCTTC.

V is TRBV25-1 and J is TRBJ2-4; D gene ambiguous. Germline V lookup: CDR1 MGHDK, CDR2 SYGVNS. The CDR3 contains 15 residues. The ends were cut back, 2 bases at V and 8 bases at J, with 16 bases in the middle. In DNA form, the CDR3 reads TGTGCCAGCAGTGAAAGGTGGAAGACGTTGGACATTCAGTACTTC. It yields the protein CASSERWKTLDIQYF.

The rearrangement links TRBV19 to TRBJ1-5, with 7 bases lining up with TRBD1. The V and J ends lost 5 bases and 0 bases, in that order; junction bases with no gene match: 4. There are 15 residues in the CDR3. Germline loops: CDR1 LNHDA, CDR2 SQIVND (reference sequence). The CDR3 region is CASSEGADSNQPQHF. Here the CDR3 DNA reads TGTGCCAGTAGTGAGGGGGCAGATAGCAATCAGCCCCAGCATTTT.

V gene TRBV19 combines with J gene TRBJ2-3; D perhaps matches TRBD1 (5 bases). CDR3 length: 15 residues. Germline loops: CDR1 LNHDA, CDR2 SQIVND (reference sequence). Trimming cost V 5 bases and J 0 bases, with 12 bases left between them. The CDR3 region is CASSQAGFSTDTQYF. Here the CDR3 DNA reads TGTGCCAGTAGTCAGGCAGGGTTTAGCACAGATACGCAGTATTTT.

The gene calls are TRBV13 and TRBJ2-1; the D gene is possibly TRBD1 (5 bases). This CDR3 is built from 13 residues. Germline V gene lookup returns CDR1 PRHDT and CDR2 FYEKMQ (reference sequence). Trimming cost V 1 base and J 6 bases, with 7 bases left between them. CDR3 loop: CASSLATVNEQFF. CDR3 in DNA: TGTGCCAGCAGCTTAGCGACAGTCAATGAGCAGTTCTTC.

The chain has TRBV6-2 or TRBV6-3 and TRBJ1-1, with unresolved D. This CDR3 is built from 13 residues. CDR1 MNHEY and CDR2 SVGEGT come from the germline V gene. V gave up 6 bases and J gave up 0 bases, with 8 bases separating them. The CDR3 DNA is TGTGCCAGCAGCCCTCAGGTGAACACTGAAGCTTTCTTT. It is translated as CASSPQVNTEAFF.

This chain joins TRBV7-2 and TRBJ1-5; a possible D gene is TRBD1 (5 bases). The V end was cut by 2 bases, the J end by 0 bases, with 14 bases between. Germline CDR1 reads SGHTA; CDR2 reads FQGNSA. This CDR3 is 17 amino acids long. CDR3 loop: CASSLQGVGGSNQPQHF. The CDR3 DNA reads as TGTGCCAGCAGCTTACAGGGAGTTGGGGGTAGCAATCAGCCCCAGCATTTT.

The V gene is TRBV6-6, the J gene TRBJ1-5; D possibly corresponds to TRBD1 (6 bases). The length of the CDR3 is 13 residues. The V end lost 4 bases, the J end lost 6 bases, and 10 bases lay between the germline ends. Germline V gene data show CDR1 as MNHNY and CDR2 as SVGAGI (reference sequence). The CDR3 DNA reads as TGTGCCAGCAGTTTACAGGGAGGTCAGCCCCAGCATTTT. Translating it yields CASSLQGGQPQHF.

The J gene is TRBJ2-2, the V gene TRBV5-4; 7 bases align to TRBD1. From germline, CDR1 is SGHNT and CDR2 YYREEE (reference sequence). CDR3 length equals 14 residues. V gave up 4 bases and J gave up 1 base; unmatched junction bases: 1. CDR3 in amino acids: CASSGTENTGELFF. The CDR3 DNA reads TGTGCCAGCAGCGGGACAGAGAACACCGGGGAGCTGTTTTTT.

The V gene is TRBV24-1, the J gene TRBJ2-3, with TRBD2 as a possible D gene (5 bases). V was trimmed by 11 bases and J by 0 bases, leaving 8 bases between them. CDR1 and CDR2 (germline): KGHDR, SFDVKD. The CDR3 is 12 amino acids. In DNA, the CDR3 is TGTGCCATGCCGGGGAGCACAGATACGCAGTATTTT. It translates to CAMPGSTDTQYF.

V and J are TRBV4-3 and TRBJ2-3; TRBD2 matches at 8 bases. Germline-derived CDR1 and CDR2 are LGHNA and YSLEER. CDR3 length: 19 amino acids. Trimming at V came to 3 bases and at J to 3 bases, leaving 17 bases not matched to a gene. The CDR3 coding sequence is TGCGCCAGCAGCCAGGAATTTCCGGGGGGGCCTTTTGTGACAGATACGCAGTATTTT. Translation: CASSQEFPGGPFVTDTQYF.

V gene TRBV6-2 or TRBV6-3 combines with J gene TRBJ1-1, with TRBD1 matching 7 bases. This CDR3 has 12 amino acids. The J segment lost 8 bases and the V segment lost 0 bases, leaving 0 bases of the junction unmatched. From germline, CDR1 is MNHEY and CDR2 SVGEGT. CDR3 nucleotides: TGTGCCAGCAGTTACTCGACAGGGGAAGCTTTCTTT. This gives the protein CASSYSTGEAFF.

The rearrangement uses TRBV7-2 and TRBJ2-1, with 8 bases lining up with TRBD1. V trimming: 5 bases; J trimming: 2 bases; junction bases outside the gene matches: 5. The germline CDR1 and CDR2 sequences are SGHTA and FQGNSA. CDR3 length: 15 amino acids. CDR3 loop: CASSQRTGTYNEQFF. The CDR3 nucleotides are TGTGCCAGCAGCCAGCGGACAGGGACCTACAATGAGCAGTTCTTC.

The chain joins TRBV19 to TRBJ1-1, with D perhaps TRBD1 (5 bases). The germline V and J ends were trimmed by 4 bases and 5 bases, with 11 bases remaining between them. The CDR3 length is 13 residues. Germline V gene sequence: CDR1 LNHDA, CDR2 SQIVND (reference sequence). CDR3 sequence (DNA): TGTGCCAGTAGTAGCTCGAAGGGGACTGAAGCTTTCTTT. Its protein product is CASSSSKGTEAFF.

This chain links TRBV20-1 with TRBJ2-7; maybe TRBD2 (6 bases). Trimming took 7 bases from V and 7 from J, leaving 14 bases between them. The CDR3 is 11 residues long. Germline V lookup: CDR1 DFQATT, CDR2 SNEGSKA (reference sequence). The CDR3 spells CSVKVRGEQYV. In nucleotides, the CDR3 is TGCAGTGTAAAAGTACGGGGGGAGCAGTACGTC.

CDR3 coding DNA: TGTGCCAGCAGTCCTCAGGAGGGACAGGGCCACGAGCAGTACTTC. Amino acid sequence: CASSPQEGQGHEQYF. The gene calls are TRBV27 and TRBJ2-7, with 9 bases that match TRBD1. Germline values: CDR1 MNHEY, CDR2 SMNVEV (reference sequence). The CDR3 is 15 amino acids. Trimming took 5 bases from V and 5 from J; bases not matched to a gene: 10.

This rearrangement joins TRBV6-2 or TRBV6-3 to TRBJ2-1, with D unclear. Germline V gives CDR1 MNHEY, CDR2 SVGEGT. Trimming shortened V by 2 bases and J by 10 bases, and 12 bases separated the two germline ends. CDR3 length: 13 residues. CDR3 DNA: TGTGCCAGCAGTTACGAAAAGGTTACCGAGCAGTTCTTC. It encodes CASSYEKVTEQFF.

V is TRBV4-3 and J is TRBJ1-3; 7 nucleotides align to TRBD1. CDR3 size: 18 residues. V lost 0 bases and J lost 0; bases outside the gene matches: 8. Germline CDR1 is LGHNA and CDR2 is YSLEER. The CDR3 here is CASSQDPGQPYSGNTIYF. DNA for the CDR3: TGCGCCAGCAGCCAAGATCCGGGACAGCCGTACTCTGGAAACACCATATATTTT.

The J gene is TRBJ2-5, the V gene TRBV30; TRBD1 might be the D (5 bases). Looked up from germline, CDR1 is GTSNPN and CDR2 is SVGIG (reference sequence). Trimming cost V 4 bases and J 5 bases, with 11 bases left between them. This CDR3 spans 12 amino acids. This chain's CDR3 is CAWKAGSETQYF. The CDR3, as DNA: TGTGCCTGGAAGGCAGGGTCGGAGACCCAGTACTTC.

The chain has TRBV4-1 and TRBJ1-2; D is ambiguous. Trimming stripped 0 bases from V and 4 bases from J, with 15 bases between. This CDR3 spans 16 amino acids. Germline-derived CDR1 and CDR2 are MGHRA and YSYEKL. In DNA form, the CDR3 reads TGCGCCAGCAGCCAAGACGGAGACTGGCAATTCTATGGCTACACCTTC. Its translation is CASSQDGDWQFYGYTF.

The rearrangement joins TRBV6-6 to TRBJ2-2, with a weak D call TRBD2 (6 bases). The V and J ends lost 11 bases and 6 bases respectively, with 13 bases between them. The germline V gene encodes CDR1 MNHNY and CDR2 SVGAGI (reference sequence). There are 12 residues in the CDR3. CDR3 amino acids: CASREFAGELFF. CDR3 nucleotides: TGTGCCTCCCGGGAGTTCGCCGGGGAGCTGTTTTTT.

This chain joins TRBV15 and TRBJ1-2; D is perhaps TRBD1 (6 bases). Germline assignment: CDR1 LNHNV and CDR2 YYDKDF (reference sequence). This CDR3 spans 15 amino acids. V lost 0 bases to trimming and J lost 11 bases, with 19 bases between them. The CDR3, as DNA: TGTGCCACCAGCAGAGATGCCGGGGGGGTAACAGGGTACACCTTC. Translation gives CATSRDAGGVTGYTF.

The chain is built from TRBV6-5 and TRBJ1-1, with 7 bases aligning to TRBD1. Germline values: CDR1 MNHEY, CDR2 SVGAGI. V gave up 8 bases and J gave up 11 bases; unmatched junction bases: 11. CDR3 length equals 12 residues. The DNA of the CDR3 is TGTGCCAGCCGCGGGACAGCCATCATCGCTTTCTTT. Protein product: CASRGTAIIAFF.